Presented here are 16 T cell receptor beta chains from one specimen sequenced in a study of T cells in narcolepsy. Assay: immunoSEQ multiplex PCR; the TCRdb copy retains only in-frame clones and omits some. The table lists about 34,000 clones, roughly four fifths of them singletons. The sample consisted of CD45RA- memory CD4+ T cells from PBMCs. These TCRs come from a human donor with narcolepsy.

This clone occurred a few times. V usage is TRBV2 and J usage is TRBJ2-1, with D possibly TRBD1 on 6 matching bases. V lost 8 bases, J lost 5 bases, and 10 bases lay in between. CDR1 SNHLY and CDR2 FYNNEI come from the germline V gene. The CDR3 runs to 12 residues. The CDR3 DNA reads as TGTGCCAGCTTCGGACAGAACAATGAGCAGTTCTTC. Translation gives CASFGQNNEQFF.

V and J are TRBV6-1 and TRBJ2-3; 9 positions match TRBD2. V was pared by 2 bases and J by 7 bases, with 4 bases of the junction left unmatched. Germline values: CDR1 MNHNS, CDR2 SASEGT. The length of the CDR3 is 14 residues. The CDR3 sequence: CASSELAGGNTQYF. DNA for the CDR3: TGTGCCAGCAGTGAACTTGCGGGGGGGAATACGCAGTATTTT.

In this sample, this clone turned up a few times. The V gene is TRBV28, the J gene TRBJ2-7; 9 nucleotides match TRBD2. The germline gives CDR1 MDHEN, CDR2 SYDVKM. The CDR3 covers 15 residues. V dropped 5 bases and J dropped 1; count of bases not matched to a gene: 6. The CDR3 loop reads CASSQGLALSYEQYF. The CDR3 nucleotides read TGTGCCAGCAGTCAAGGACTAGCGTTGTCCTACGAGCAGTACTTC.

V is TRBV28 and J is TRBJ2-2; TRBD2 aligns across 11 bases. Losses at the gene ends were 5 bases for V and 6 bases for J; bases not matched to a gene: 5. This CDR3 is 15 amino acids long. Germline CDR1 is MDHEN and CDR2 is SYDVKM. CDR3 DNA: TGTGCCAGCAGTACTAGCGGGAGTTTATCCGGGGAGCTGTTTTTT. Protein sequence: CASSTSGSLSGELFF.

The gene calls are TRBV7-2 and TRBJ1-1; D is unresolved. This CDR3 has 13 residues. The germline CDR1 and CDR2 sequences are SGHTA and FQGNSA. V lost 3 bases and J lost 3, with 8 bases in between. The CDR3 spells CASSLSGDTEAFF. For the CDR3, the DNA is TGTGCCAGCAGCTTGTCCGGGGACACTGAAGCTTTCTTT. Filled out from reference TRBV7-2 and TRBJ1-1, the complete variable domain reads GAGVSQSPSNKVTEKGKDVELRCDPISGHTALYWYRQSLGQGLEFLIYFQGNSAPDKSGLPSDRFSAERTGGSVSTLTIQRTQQEDSAVYLCASSLSGDTEAFFGQGTRLTVV.

The chain employs TRBV5-5 and TRBJ2-7; D not resolved. Per germline, CDR1 SGHKS and CDR2 YYEKEE (reference sequence). This CDR3 has 15 amino acids. With 1 base removed from V and 3 bases from J, the gap between germline ends came to 14 bases. In DNA form, the CDR3 reads TGTGCCAGCAGCTTGAGTTTGGGATCATTCTACGAGCAGTACTTC. Protein: CASSLSLGSFYEQYF.

Comments on this clone: A junction end diverges from the germline sequence, so it may reflect a read error. The chain joins TRBV7-7 to TRBJ2-3, with D unresolved. CDR3 length: 13 residues. CDR1 and CDR2 from the germline V gene are SSHAT and FNYEAQ (reference sequence). CDR3 nucleotides: TGTGCTAGCAGCCCCCGGACGGCAGATACGCAGTATTTT. Its translation: CASSPRTADTQYF.

The rearrangement uses TRBV28 and TRBJ1-1; no reliable D call. The CDR3 has 13 amino acids. Trimming removed 7 bases from V and 1 base from J, with 10 bases in between. The germline V gene has CDR1 MDHEN and CDR2 SYDVKM. CDR3 nucleotides: TGTGCCAGCACCATCAATTGGAACACTGAAGCTTTCTTT. This encodes CASTINWNTEAFF.

The chain's CDR3 is CASSWGGGQNTEAFF. In nucleotides, the CDR3 is TGTGCCAGCAGCTGGGGAGGGGGACAGAACACTGAAGCTTTCTTT. This sequence joins TRBV7-3 and TRBJ1-1; perhaps TRBD1 as D (6 bases). Trimming took 4 bases from V and 1 from J, leaving 13 bases between them. Germline V lookup: CDR1 SGHTA, CDR2 FQGTGA. The CDR3 has 15 residues.

This clone was picked up a small number of times. J is TRBJ2-5 and V is TRBV7-2; maybe TRBD1 (5 bases). The length of the CDR3 is 16 residues. V was cut by 5 bases and J by 4 bases, with 20 bases left in between. Germline CDR1 and CDR2: SGHTA and FQGNSA. In nucleotides, the CDR3 is TGTGCCAGCAGCCGACCCCCCCAGGGATCCGGAGAGACCCAGTACTTC. Translation gives CASSRPPQGSGETQYF.

This chain uses TRBV19 with TRBJ2-3, with TRBD2 as a possible D gene (6 bases). Germline CDR1 LNHDA, CDR2 SQIVND (reference sequence). This CDR3 contains 13 residues. Between the trimmed V and J ends, which lost 5 bases and 3 bases, there was a span of 9 bases. This chain's CDR3 is CASSWAGTDTQYF. CDR3 in DNA: TGTGCCAGTAGTTGGGCGGGAACAGATACGCAGTATTTT. The full variable domain, with the rest looked up from reference TRBV19 and TRBJ2-3, is DGGITQSPKYLFRKEGQNVTLSCEQNLNHDAMYWYRQDPGQGLRLIYYSQIVNDFQKGDIAEGYSVSREKKESFPLTVTSAQKNPTAFYLCASSWAGTDTQYFGPGTRLTVL.

The V call is TRBV15, the J call TRBJ1-5; no firm D call. The V end was cut by 0 bases, the J end by 7 bases, with 10 bases between. From germline, CDR1 is LNHNV and CDR2 YYDKDF (reference sequence). This CDR3 is 14 amino acids long. The chain's CDR3 is CATSRDLGGQPQHF. The CDR3, as DNA: TGTGCCACCAGCAGAGATCTAGGAGGGCAGCCCCAGCATTTT.

This chain uses TRBV20-1 with TRBJ1-2; D might be TRBD1 (5 bases). Germline assignment: CDR1 DFQATT and CDR2 SNEGSKA (reference sequence). The CDR3 totals 11 residues. V dropped 7 bases and J dropped 1 base, with 7 bases sitting between them. CDR3 in DNA: TGCAGTGGACAGAATAACTATGGCTACACCTTC. It is translated as CSGQNNYGYTF.

This sequence joins TRBV2 and TRBJ2-5; perhaps TRBD2 as D (5 bases). This CDR3 region has 14 residues. Germline V CDR1 and CDR2: SNHLY, FYNNEI. V dropped 6 bases and J dropped 10 bases, with 21 bases sitting between them. Written as DNA, the CDR3 is TGTGCCAGCAGGATCTTCGGGGATCAACTTTACCAGTACTTC. This encodes CASRIFGDQLYQYF. The whole variable domain, filled in from reference TRBV2 and TRBJ2-5, reads EPEVTQTPSHQVTQMGQEVILRCVPISNHLYFYWYRQILGQKVEFLVSFYNNEISEKSEIFDDQFSVERPDGSNFTLKIRSTKLEDSAMYFCASRIFGDQLYQYFGPGTRLLVL.

The J gene is TRBJ1-6, the V gene TRBV4-2; no definite D call. V shed 0 bases and J shed 9 bases, with 12 bases lying between them. This CDR3 contains 15 residues. CDR1 LGHNA and CDR2 YNFKEQ come from the germline V gene. As DNA, the CDR3 is TGTGCCAGCAGCCAAGAGCGCGTCTTGAGTTCACCCCTCCACTTT. Amino acids: CASSQERVLSSPLHF.

This clone was counted only a few times. J is TRBJ2-1 and V is TRBV4-3; 8 positions agree with TRBD2. This CDR3 comprises 15 residues. Germline-derived CDR1 and CDR2 are LGHNA and YSLEER. With V trimmed by 1 base and J by 9 bases, 8 bases remained unmatched. The CDR3 nucleotides read TGCGCCAGCAGCCAAGCTAGCGGGTCATTGGGTGAGCAGTTCTTC. It yields the protein CASSQASGSLGEQFF.